Listed below are T cell receptor beta chains from one sample, sequenced in a study of cytomegalovirus exposure and HLA in healthy donors. Sequencing was performed with immunoSEQ multiplex PCR; in TCRdb, only in-frame clones are kept and a portion is missing. The table lists 180,000 or so clones, about four fifths of them singletons. The sample taken for sequencing was PBMCs. These TCRs come from a female donor in good health and CMV-seronegative. CDR3s include the opening cysteine and the closing phenylalanine or tryptophan. A D gene is named only where the DNA matches it firmly. Expanded clones get a size class; other rows say once, few or many, or leave the size out.

cdr3_length,v_call,clone_size,d_call,j_call,cdr3_nt,cdr3_aa
15,TRBV11-3,-,TRBD1,TRBJ1-1,TGTGCCAGCAGCCCCCCAGGGGGCAGGCGGACTGAAGCTTTCTTT,CASSPPGGRRTEAFF
13,TRBV6-5,few,TRBD1,TRBJ2-1,TGTGCCAGCTGGAGGACAGGCTACAATGAGCAGTTCTTC,CASWRTGYNEQFF
17,TRBV30,once,TRBD2,TRBJ2-3,TGTGCCTGGAGTGTGAAAGGGGGACTAGCGGTTACAGATACGCAGTATTTT,CAWSVKGGLAVTDTQYF
15,TRBV27,-,TRBD1,TRBJ1-6,TGTGCCAGCAGTACATCCTCAGGGGGCGGGTCACCCCTCCACTTT,CASSTSSGGGSPLHF
16,TRBV5-1,-,TRBD1,TRBJ1-1,TGCGCCAGCAGCTCCGGGACAGGGTTGTCGAACACTGAAGCTTTCTTT,CASSSGTGLSNTEAFF
13,TRBV19,-,TRBD2,TRBJ2-7,TGTGCCAGTAGGGAGCGGGGCGCCTACGAGCAGTACTTC,CASRERGAYEQYF
15,TRBV2,-,TRBD1,TRBJ1-5,TGTGCCTCCAATTGGGCAGGGGGCATCAATCAGCCCCAGCATTTT,CASNWAGGINQPQHF
12,TRBV7-9,-,TRBD2,TRBJ2-5,TGTGCCGAGACGGGAGGGAAAGAGACCCAGTACTTC,CAETGGKETQYF
12,TRBV2,-,TRBD1,TRBJ1-1,TGTGCCAGCCGTTATACAGGGGGCACAGCTTTCTTT,CASRYTGGTAFF
12,TRBV7-8,-,-,TRBJ2-5,TGTGCCAGCAGCCGGGACTCCGAGACCCAGTACTTC,CASSRDSETQYF
16,TRBV9,-,TRBD1,TRBJ2-5,TGTGCCAGCAGCGTAGCCCCGGGACAGGGAGGAGAGACCCAGTACTTC,CASSVAPGQGGETQYF
12,TRBV2,-,TRBD1,TRBJ1-5,TGTGCCATCGGACAGGGGGATCGGCCCCAGCATTTT,CAIGQGDRPQHF
16,TRBV5-6,-,TRBD2,TRBJ2-1,TGTGCCAGCAGCTCAGATCGGACTAGCGGCTACAATGAGCAGTTCTTC,CASSSDRTSGYNEQFF
12,TRBV9,-,-,TRBJ2-2,TGTGCCAGCAGCCCCCATCCCGGGGAGCTGTTTTTT,CASSPHPGELFF
14,TRBV4-2,-,TRBD1,TRBJ1-6,TGTGCCAGCAGGCCCGGGACAGCTAATTCACCCCTCCACTTT,CASRPGTANSPLHF
15,TRBV2,-,-,TRBJ2-7,TGTGCCAGCAGTGAAGCGCTTCAAGGGGACTACGAGCAGTACTTC,CASSEALQGDYEQYF
23,TRBV13,-,TRBD2,TRBJ2-1,TGTGCCAGCAGCCCCACTGTACGGGTGGTTCTAGCGGGAGGGAATCCTTTGGAACATGAGCAGTTCTTC,CASSPTVRVVLAGGNPLEHEQFF
13,TRBV30,-,-,TRBJ1-1,TGTGCCTGGAGTACGGTGGGGCAAACTGAAGCTTTCTTT,CAWSTVGQTEAFF
13,TRBV5-1,once,-,TRBJ2-7,TGTGCCAGCACACACAGAATTTCCTACGAGCAGTACTTC,CASTHRISYEQYF
17,TRBV7-2,-,TRBD1,TRBJ2-3,TGTGCCAGCAGCTCTCAAGACCGGACAGGGGAGACAGATACGCAGTATTTT,CASSSQDRTGETDTQYF
13,TRBV19,-,-,TRBJ1-5,TGTGCCAGTAGGGGGCAGGGAAGTCAGCCCCAGCATTTT,CASRGQGSQPQHF
11,TRBV6-1,-,-,TRBJ2-5,TGTGCCAGCAGTCCCAAAGAGACCCAGTACTTC,CASSPKETQYF
10,TRBV20-1,-,-,TRBJ2-1,TGCAGTGTTGGGCACAATGAGCAGTTCTTC,CSVGHNEQFF
16,TRBV5-4,-,TRBD1,TRBJ2-5,TGTGCCAGCAGCACCCCCGAGGGGGCTTCGCAAGAGACCCAGTACTTC,CASSTPEGASQETQYF
13,TRBV2,-,TRBD1,TRBJ1-2,TGTGCCAGCCAACGGGAACAGGGGGGTGGCTACACCTTC,CASQREQGGGYTF
14,TRBV11-2,-,TRBD2,TRBJ2-5,TGTGCCAGCAGCCCGAGCGGGGTTGTAGAGACCCAGTACTTC,CASSPSGVVETQYF
12,TRBV29-1,-,-,TRBJ2-5,TGCAGCGCCCAAGGGGGGGTAGAGACCCAGTACTTC,CSAQGGVETQYF
15,TRBV5-1,-,TRBD1,TRBJ1-4,TGCGCCAGCAGCCCACGGACAGGAACTAATGAAAAACTGTTTTTT,CASSPRTGTNEKLFF
15,TRBV28,few,TRBD1,TRBJ2-7,TGTGCCAGCAGTCCACACCGGGACAGGGAGGGTGAGCAGTACTTC,CASSPHRDREGEQYF
12,TRBV21-1,few,-,TRBJ2-7,TGTGCCGGGCAGGGACAGGGCTACGAGCAGTACTTC,CAGQGQGYEQYF
14,TRBV9,once,-,TRBJ1-1,TGTGCCAGCAGCACGGAGCCGGCCGGGACTGAAGCTTTCTTT,CASSTEPAGTEAFF
17,TRBV15,-,-,TRBJ1-1,TGTGCCACCAGCAGAGGGTTCGAGGATCCGGTCGACACTGAAGCTTTCTTT,CATSRGFEDPVDTEAFF
16,TRBV11-2,-,TRBD2,TRBJ2-2,TGTGCCAGCAGCTCGGGGGGTGCTACGAACACCGGGGAGCTGTTTTTT,CASSSGGATNTGELFF
21,TRBV23-1,once,TRBD2,TRBJ2-7,TGCGCCAGCAGTCATCCTTATTGGCAGGGAGGGGTGGGGACCCCTCCCGACGAGCAGTACTTC,CASSHPYWQGGVGTPPDEQYF
16,TRBV6-6,-,TRBD1,TRBJ2-2,TGTGCCAGCACCCTCCCGGACAGGGGGCGCGGCGGGGAGCTGTTTTTT,CASTLPDRGRGGELFF